What follows is one TCR beta chain and its context. These data are taken from a study of T cell changes during pregnancy in multiple sclerosis. The V gene lost 1 base and the J gene lost 4 bases, with 10 bases spanning the gap. This CDR3 contains 14 residues. CDR1 is SGHDT, CDR2 YYEEEE, per germline. Profiling relied on immunoSEQ multiplex PCR, and the TCRdb table lists in-frame clones only, not all of them. This table has tens of thousands of clones, 70% to 90% appearing once. The sequence was collected from a female donor in good health, enrolled as a control in a pregnancy study. The chain recombines TRBV5-6 with TRBJ2-3; the D is unclear. This specimen consisted of peripheral blood, obtained in the first trimester of pregnancy. The CDR3 protein is CASSLLRSADTQYF. The CDR3 coding sequence is TGTGCCAGCAGCTTGCTCCGGTCTGCAGATACGCAGTATTTT.